These 10 T cell receptor beta chains originate from one sample sequenced in a study of identical twins. TCRdb recomputed calls from the 5' RACE reads with MiXCR, one row per CDR3 protein. The data show about 470,000 distinct CDR3 sequences, 20% to 25% seen once. These data were also reused for a study on T cells expressing NK-cell markers.

The specimen was CD4+ T cells sorted from blood. These receptors were taken from a woman aged 18-29 years in good health.

This clonotype was observed a handful of times. The chain links TRBV12-3 or TRBV12-4 to TRBJ1-3; D is ambiguous. CDR3 length equals 15 residues. V lost 3 bases and J 4 bases, leaving 13 bases between the germline ends. CDR3 nucleotides: TGTGCCAGCAGTTTCCCCGGGCGGGTCGGAAACACCATATATTTT. This codes for CASSFPGRVGNTIYF.

The chain couples TRBV5-1 to TRBJ1-1; 7 bases are shared with TRBD1. The CDR3 covers 14 residues. The V segment lost 4 bases and the J segment 1 base; nucleotides outside the gene matches: 4. Per germline, CDR1 SGHRS and CDR2 YFSETQ. CDR3 nucleotides: TGCGCCAGCAGCGCGGGACAGAAGAACACTGAAGCTTTCTTT. Its protein product is CASSAGQKNTEAFF.

The chain carries TRBV7-2 and TRBJ2-7; the D is unclear. In germline, CDR1 is SGHTA, CDR2 FQGNSA. The V and J ends lost 6 bases and 2 bases respectively, with 11 bases between them. This CDR3 is built from 13 residues. The CDR3 loop reads CASSYSPPYEQYF. CDR3 in DNA: TGTGCCAGCAGTTATTCACCCCCCTACGAGCAGTACTTC.

This clonotype was found a few times. The V gene is TRBV7-2, the J gene TRBJ2-1; 7 bases are a match to TRBD2. The CDR3 consists of 15 residues. After removal of 0 bases from V and 7 bases from J, the junction contained 6 bases not matched to a gene. Germline V gene data show CDR1 as SGHTA and CDR2 as FQGNSA. The DNA of the CDR3 is TGTGCCAGCAGCTTAGCCGCGGGAGTAGAGAATGAGCAGTTCTTC. Translating gives CASSLAAGVENEQFF.

This sequence joins TRBV5-1 and TRBJ2-2; D remains ambiguous. Germline values: CDR1 SGHRS, CDR2 YFSETQ. The length of the CDR3 is 13 residues. V gave up 4 bases and J gave up 3 bases, with 7 bases separating them. The CDR3 coding sequence is TGCGCCAGCAGCGTGACCTACACCGGGGAGCTGTTTTTT. Translated: CASSVTYTGELFF.

The V gene is TRBV4-2, the J gene TRBJ2-3; D unclear. V gave up 2 bases and J gave up 4 bases, with 7 bases separating them. Per the germline V gene, CDR1 is LGHNA and CDR2 is YNFKEQ. This CDR3 is 13 amino acids long. For the CDR3, the DNA is TGTGCCAGCAGCCAAAGAGAGGCAGATACGCAGTATTTT. This translates into CASSQREADTQYF.

This clonotype was observed a few times. This sequence joins TRBV6-1 and TRBJ1-5; D gene uncertain. Germline CDR1 and CDR2: MNHNS and SASEGT. This CDR3 contains 14 residues. V lost 4 bases to trimming and J lost 2 bases, with 9 bases between them. CDR3 nucleotide sequence: TGTGCCAGCAGTGGGGCTCTTGGCAATCAGCCCCAGCATTTT. Protein sequence: CASSGALGNQPQHF.

This chain uses TRBV20-1 with TRBJ2-1; D is possibly TRBD1 (5 bases). The CDR3 covers 13 residues. Germline V gene lookup returns CDR1 DFQATT and CDR2 SNEGSKA (reference sequence). V lost 5 bases and J lost 9, with 17 bases in between. The DNA of the CDR3 is TGCAGTGCTCAAAGGGATAGGGGCGGTGAGCAGTTCTTC. Amino acid sequence: CSAQRDRGGEQFF.

This chain links TRBV28 with TRBJ1-2, with a possible D match to TRBD1 (6 bases). Trimming removed 5 bases from V and 2 bases from J, with 15 bases in between. Germline-derived CDR1 and CDR2 are MDHEN and SYDVKM. This CDR3 spans 15 amino acids. The CDR3 protein is CASSLGGTKNYGYTF. The CDR3 nucleotides are TGTGCCAGCAGTCTGGGGGGGACAAAGAACTATGGCTACACCTTC.

The chain employs TRBV2 and TRBJ2-1; 8 bases line up with TRBD1. This CDR3 has 13 residues. Losses at the gene ends were 10 bases for V and 3 bases for J; bases not matched to a gene: 5. CDR1 and CDR2 (germline): SNHLY, FYNNEI. Here the CDR3 reads CATQGAVYNEQFF. CDR3 bases: TGTGCCACCCAGGGGGCAGTCTACAATGAGCAGTTCTTC.